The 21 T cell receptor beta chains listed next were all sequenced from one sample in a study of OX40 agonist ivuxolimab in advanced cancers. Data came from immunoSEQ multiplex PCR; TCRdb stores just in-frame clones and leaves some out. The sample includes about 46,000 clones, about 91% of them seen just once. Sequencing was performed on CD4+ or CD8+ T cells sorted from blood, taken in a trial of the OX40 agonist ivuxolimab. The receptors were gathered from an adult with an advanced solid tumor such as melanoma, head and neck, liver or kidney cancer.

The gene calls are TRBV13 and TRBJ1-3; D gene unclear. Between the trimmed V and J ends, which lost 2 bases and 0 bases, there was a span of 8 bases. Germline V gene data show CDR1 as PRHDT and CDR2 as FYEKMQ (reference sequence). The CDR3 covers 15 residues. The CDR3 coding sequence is TGTGCCAGCAGCTTATATCAGATCTCTGGAAACACCATATATTTT. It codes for CASSLYQISGNTIYF.

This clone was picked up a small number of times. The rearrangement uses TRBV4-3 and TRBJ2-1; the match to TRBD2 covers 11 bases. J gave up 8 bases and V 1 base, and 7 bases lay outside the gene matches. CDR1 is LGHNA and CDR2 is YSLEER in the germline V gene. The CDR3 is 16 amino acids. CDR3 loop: CASSQVSLAGGDEQFF. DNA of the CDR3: TGCGCCAGCAGCCAAGTGAGTCTAGCGGGAGGCGATGAGCAGTTCTTC.

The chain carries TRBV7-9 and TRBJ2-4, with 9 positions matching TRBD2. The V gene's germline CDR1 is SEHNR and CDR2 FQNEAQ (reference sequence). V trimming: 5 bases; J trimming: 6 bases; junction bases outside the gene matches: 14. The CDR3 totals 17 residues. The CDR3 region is CASSPYAGGSRGNIQYF. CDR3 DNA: TGTGCCAGCAGCCCATATGCGGGGGGGAGCAGAGGAAACATTCAGTACTTC. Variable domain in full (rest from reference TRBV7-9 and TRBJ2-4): DTGVSQNPRHKITKRGQNVTFRCDPISEHNRLYWYRQTLGQGPEFLTYFQNEAQLEKSRLLSDRFSAERPKGSFSTLEIQRTEQGDSAMYLCASSPYAGGSRGNIQYFGAGTRLSVL.

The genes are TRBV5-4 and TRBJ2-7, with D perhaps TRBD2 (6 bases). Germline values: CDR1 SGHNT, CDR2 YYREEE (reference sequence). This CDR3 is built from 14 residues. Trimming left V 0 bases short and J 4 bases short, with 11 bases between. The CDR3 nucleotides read TGTGCCAGCAGCTTGGCGGGGGAAATTTACGAGCAGTACGTC. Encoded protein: CASSLAGEIYEQYV.

This CDR3 reads CASSPTPLTYEQYF. In nucleotides, the CDR3 is TGTGCCAGCAGCCCCACCCCATTGACCTACGAGCAGTACTTC. V is TRBV7-8 and J is TRBJ2-7; the D is unclear. The CDR3 totals 14 residues. The V end lost 5 bases, the J end lost 2 bases, and 13 bases lay between the germline ends. In germline, CDR1 is SGHVS, CDR2 FQNEAQ.

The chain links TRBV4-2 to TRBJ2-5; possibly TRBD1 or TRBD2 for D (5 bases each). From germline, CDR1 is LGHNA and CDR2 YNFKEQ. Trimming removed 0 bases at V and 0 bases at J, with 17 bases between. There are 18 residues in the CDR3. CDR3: CASSQDLRAGPYQETQYF. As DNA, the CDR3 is TGTGCCAGCAGCCAAGATCTCAGGGCGGGTCCGTACCAAGAGACCCAGTACTTC.

CDR3 DNA sequence: TGTGCCAGCAGCTTAGTCCCGGGACCAACGAACACCGGGGAGCTGTTTTTT. As protein: CASSLVPGPTNTGELFF. J is TRBJ2-2 and V is TRBV7-3; D is perhaps TRBD1 or TRBD2 (5 bases each). The CDR3 consists of 17 residues. Germline CDR1 reads SGHTA; CDR2 reads FQGTGA. Between the trimmed V and J ends, which lost 2 bases and 0 bases, there was a span of 13 bases.

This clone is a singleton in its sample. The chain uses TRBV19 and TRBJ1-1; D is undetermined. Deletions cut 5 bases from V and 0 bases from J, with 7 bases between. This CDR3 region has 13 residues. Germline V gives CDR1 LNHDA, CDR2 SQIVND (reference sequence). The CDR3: CASSLGLNTEAFF. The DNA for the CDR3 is TGTGCCAGTAGTTTGGGCTTGAACACTGAAGCTTTCTTT.

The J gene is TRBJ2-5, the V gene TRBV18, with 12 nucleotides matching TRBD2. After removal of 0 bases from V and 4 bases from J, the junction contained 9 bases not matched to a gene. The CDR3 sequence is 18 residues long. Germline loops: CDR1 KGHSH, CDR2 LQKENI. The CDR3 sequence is CASSPPGLAGPPGETQYF. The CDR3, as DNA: TGTGCCAGCTCACCACCCGGACTAGCGGGGCCCCCGGGAGAGACCCAGTACTTC.

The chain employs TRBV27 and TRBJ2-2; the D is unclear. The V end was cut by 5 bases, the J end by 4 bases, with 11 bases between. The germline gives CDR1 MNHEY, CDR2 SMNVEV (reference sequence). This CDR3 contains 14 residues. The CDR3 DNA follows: TGTGCCAGCAGTCGCCCTGAATTCACCGGGGAGCTGTTTTTT. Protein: CASSRPEFTGELFF.

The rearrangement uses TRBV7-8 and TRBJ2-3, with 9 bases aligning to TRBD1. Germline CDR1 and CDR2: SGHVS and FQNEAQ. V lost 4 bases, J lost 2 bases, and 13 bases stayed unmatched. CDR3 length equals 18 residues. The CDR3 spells CASSSEKQGALLTDTQYF. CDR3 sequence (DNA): TGTGCCAGCAGCTCAGAGAAACAGGGGGCACTTCTCACAGATACGCAGTATTTT.

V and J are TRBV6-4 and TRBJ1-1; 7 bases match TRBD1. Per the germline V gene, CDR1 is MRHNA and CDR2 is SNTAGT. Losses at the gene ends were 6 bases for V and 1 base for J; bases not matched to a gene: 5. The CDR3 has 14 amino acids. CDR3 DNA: TGTGCCAGCAGAGGACAGGCGCCGAACACTGAAGCTTTCTTT. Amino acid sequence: CASRGQAPNTEAFF.

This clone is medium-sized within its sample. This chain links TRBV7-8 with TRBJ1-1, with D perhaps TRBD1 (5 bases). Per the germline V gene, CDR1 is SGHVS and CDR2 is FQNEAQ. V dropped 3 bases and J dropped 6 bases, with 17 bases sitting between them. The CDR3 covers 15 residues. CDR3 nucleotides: TGTGCCAGCAGCTTCTCCCGGCAGGGAGGGTCTGAAGCTTTCTTT. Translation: CASSFSRQGGSEAFF.

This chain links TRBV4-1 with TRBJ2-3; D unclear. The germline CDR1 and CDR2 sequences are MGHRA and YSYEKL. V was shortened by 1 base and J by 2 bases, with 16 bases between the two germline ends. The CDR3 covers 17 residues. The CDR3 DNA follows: TGCGCCAGCAGCCAAGTAAGTGGCTATTCGAACACAGATACGCAGTATTTT. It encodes CASSQVSGYSNTDTQYF.

The CDR3 protein is CASSFIAGYYNEQFF. CDR3 sequence (DNA): TGTGCCAGCAGCTTCATAGCGGGATACTACAATGAGCAGTTCTTC. The J gene is TRBJ2-1, the V gene TRBV7-5; the table gives TRBD2 as D, unverified against the DNA. TRBV7-5 counts as a pseudogene. The CDR3 length is 15 residues.

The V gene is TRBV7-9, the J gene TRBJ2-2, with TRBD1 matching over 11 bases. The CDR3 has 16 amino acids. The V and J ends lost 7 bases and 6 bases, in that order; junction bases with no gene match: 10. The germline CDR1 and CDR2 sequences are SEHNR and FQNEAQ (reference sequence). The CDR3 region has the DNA TGTGCCAGCACTTCGTCCGGGACAGGGGGTCCCGGGGAGCTGTTTTTT. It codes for CASTSSGTGGPGELFF.

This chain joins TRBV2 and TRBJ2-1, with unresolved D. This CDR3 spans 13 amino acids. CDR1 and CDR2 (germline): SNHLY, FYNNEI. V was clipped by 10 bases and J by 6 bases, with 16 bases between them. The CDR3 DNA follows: TGTGCCAAACTAAGGGTCCCGGGCAATGAGCAGTTCTTC. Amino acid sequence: CAKLRVPGNEQFF.

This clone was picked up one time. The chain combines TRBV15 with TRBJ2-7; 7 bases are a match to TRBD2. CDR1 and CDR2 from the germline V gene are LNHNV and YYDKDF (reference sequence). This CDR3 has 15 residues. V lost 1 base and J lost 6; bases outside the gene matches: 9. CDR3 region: CATSRVGGEGSEQYF. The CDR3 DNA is TGTGCCACCAGCAGAGTTGGTGGGGAGGGAAGCGAGCAGTACTTC.

CDR3 protein: CASSPGRVEQYF. For the CDR3, the DNA is TGTGCCAGCAGCCCTGGCAGGGTCGAGCAGTACTTC. The rearrangement uses TRBV7-9 and TRBJ2-7; tentative D call: TRBD1 (5 bases). Germline V gene data show CDR1 as SEHNR and CDR2 as FQNEAQ (reference sequence). V was shortened by 5 bases and J by 6 bases, with 11 bases between the two germline ends. The CDR3 is 12 residues long.

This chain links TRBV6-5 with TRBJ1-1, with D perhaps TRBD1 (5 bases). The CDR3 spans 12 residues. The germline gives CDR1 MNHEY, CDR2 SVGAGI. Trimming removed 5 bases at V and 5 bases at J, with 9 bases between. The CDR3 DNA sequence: TGTGCCAGCAGTACCGGGGGTACTGAAGCTTTCTTT. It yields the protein CASSTGGTEAFF.

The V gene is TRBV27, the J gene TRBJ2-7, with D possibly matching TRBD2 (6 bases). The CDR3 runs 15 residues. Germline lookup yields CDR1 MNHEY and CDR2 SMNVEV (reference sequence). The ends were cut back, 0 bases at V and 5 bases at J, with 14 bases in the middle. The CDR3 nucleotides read TGTGCCAGCAGTTTATCGATAAAACTAGCCCACGAGCAGTACTTC. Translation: CASSLSIKLAHEQYF.